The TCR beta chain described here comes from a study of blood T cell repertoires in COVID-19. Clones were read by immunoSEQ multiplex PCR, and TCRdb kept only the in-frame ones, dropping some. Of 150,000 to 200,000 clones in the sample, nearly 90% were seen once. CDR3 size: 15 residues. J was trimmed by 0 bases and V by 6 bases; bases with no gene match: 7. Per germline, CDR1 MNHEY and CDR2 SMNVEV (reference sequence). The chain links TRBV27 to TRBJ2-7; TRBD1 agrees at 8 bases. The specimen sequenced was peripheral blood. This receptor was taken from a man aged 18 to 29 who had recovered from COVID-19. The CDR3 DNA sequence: TGTGCCAGCAGAACGGAGGGGACAGGCTCCTACGAGCAGTACTTC. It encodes CASRTEGTGSYEQYF.